This entry describes one T cell receptor beta chain. Its antigen is currently unknown. Libraries were prepared by immunoSEQ multiplex PCR; TCRdb keeps only in-frame clonotypes and omits some of them. The data contain about 83,000 clones, 70% to 90% of them singletons. These data are taken from a study of T cell responses to AZD1222 COVID-19 vaccine. Findings and limits, study-wide: Distributed over spike, vaccine-associated CD4 TCRs predominated at 160-218 and 743-854. Seropositive AZD1222 recipients at baseline numbered only six or seven.

Second doses were pooled across both intervals (about 4 or about 12 weeks). The CDR3 is made up of 16 amino acids. Germline assignment: CDR1 SGHTS and CDR2 YDEGEE. V gave up 4 bases and J gave up 1 base; unmatched junction bases: 7. This clonotype was sampled from an adult who received the AZD1222 COVID-19 vaccine. This rearrangement joins TRBV5-8 to TRBJ1-1; 10 bases line up with TRBD1. Sample: peripheral blood, taken 28 days after the second AZD1222 dose. The CDR3 nucleotides read TGTGCCAGCAGCCTAAGAGGACAGGGGGGGAACACTGAAGCTTTCTTT. Protein: CASSLRGQGGNTEAFF.